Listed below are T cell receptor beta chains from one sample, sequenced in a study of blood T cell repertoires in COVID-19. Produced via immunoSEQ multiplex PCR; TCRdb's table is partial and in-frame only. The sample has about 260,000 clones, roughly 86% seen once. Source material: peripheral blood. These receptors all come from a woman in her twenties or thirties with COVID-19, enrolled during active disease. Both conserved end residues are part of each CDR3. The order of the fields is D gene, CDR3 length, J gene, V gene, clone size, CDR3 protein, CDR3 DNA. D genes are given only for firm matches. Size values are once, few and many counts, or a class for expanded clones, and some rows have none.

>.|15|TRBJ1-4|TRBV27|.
CASRYRAGTNEKLFF
TGTGCCAGCAGGTACAGGGCGGGAACTAATGAAAAACTGTTTTTT
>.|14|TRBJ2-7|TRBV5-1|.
CASTQRGGSYEQYF
TGCGCCAGCACCCAAAGAGGGGGCTCCTACGAGCAGTACTTC
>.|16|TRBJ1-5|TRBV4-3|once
CASSQDWVEEYQPQHF
TGCGCCAGCAGCCAAGATTGGGTGGAGGAGTATCAGCCCCAGCATTTT
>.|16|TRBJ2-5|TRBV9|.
CASSVAGGIGQETQYF
TGTGCCAGCAGCGTAGCCGGGGGAATCGGCCAAGAGACCCAGTACTTC
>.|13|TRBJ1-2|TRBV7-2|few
CASSLSGLYSYTF
TGTGCCAGCAGCTTATCCGGGTTGTACAGCTACACCTTC
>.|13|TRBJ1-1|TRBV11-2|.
CASSLGPRFEAFF
TGTGCCAGCAGCTTAGGCCCCAGATTTGAAGCTTTCTTT
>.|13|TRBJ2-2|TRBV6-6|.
CASSLGDTGELFF
TGTGCCAGCAGTTTAGGGGACACCGGGGAGCTGTTTTTT
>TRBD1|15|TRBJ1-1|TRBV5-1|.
CASSSKTGRNTEAFF
TGCGCCAGCAGCTCGAAGACAGGGCGGAACACTGAAGCTTTCTTT
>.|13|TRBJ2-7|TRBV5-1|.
CASSLPEGSEQYF
TGCGCCAGCAGCTTGCCAGAGGGCTCCGAGCAGTACTTC
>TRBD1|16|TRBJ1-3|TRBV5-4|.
CASSPGQARSGNTIYF
TGTGCCAGCAGCCCTGGACAGGCCCGCTCTGGAAACACCATATATTTT
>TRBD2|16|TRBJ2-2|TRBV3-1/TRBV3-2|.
CASSPPFSGRAGELFF
TGTGCCAGCAGCCCCCCCTTTAGCGGGAGGGCCGGGGAGCTGTTTTTT
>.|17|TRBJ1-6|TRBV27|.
CASSLSQGSSYNSPLHF
TGTGCCAGCAGTTTATCTCAGGGGAGCTCCTATAATTCACCCCTCCACTTT
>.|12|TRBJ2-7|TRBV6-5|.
CASSYSPGEQYF
TGTGCCAGCAGTTACTCGCCGGGGGAGCAGTACTTC
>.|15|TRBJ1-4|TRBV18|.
CASSPLRDTNEKLFF
TGTGCCAGCTCACCCCTCCGGGACACCAATGAAAAACTGTTTTTT
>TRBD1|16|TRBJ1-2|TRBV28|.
CASSFGPGQGDYGYTF
TGTGCCAGCAGTTTTGGACCGGGACAGGGGGACTATGGCTACACCTTC
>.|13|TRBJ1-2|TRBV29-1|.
CSAQGGENYGYTF
TGCAGCGCCCAAGGAGGGGAGAACTATGGCTACACCTTC